The present T cell receptor (beta chain) was sequenced within a study of identifying expanded T cells in peripheral blood. Details on this clone: What it binds is not known.

CDR1 is SGHTA, CDR2 FQGNSA, per germline. The length of the CDR3 is 14 residues. The study's findings and limits: Technical replicates showed roughly 1.2 changed clones; approximately 2 weeks 15 to 20; four weeks 19.

Sequenced by immunoSEQ multiplex PCR; TCRdb stores in-frame clones only, minus some. This table holds some 120,000 clones, approximately 84% found once. Material: blood. This TCR derives from a person aged 18 to 69 in good health. The rearrangement links TRBV7-2 to TRBJ1-6, with D possibly matching TRBD1 (5 bases). The CDR3 nucleotides are TGTGCTAGTAAGGGGCTGCGGATGGATTCACCCCTCCACTTT. This codes for CASKGLRMDSPLHF.